These 2 T cell receptor beta chains came from one sample sequenced in a study of T cells in Graves' hyperthyroidism and ophthalmopathy. RNA transcripts were the template for amplifying TCR beta CDR3 regions. The TCR CDR3 first-round RT-PCR relied on the HTBI primer set. One entry per CDR3 protein, called by TCRdb with MiXCR from the multiplex PCR reads. Among some 600,000 distinct CDR3 sequences listed, approximately 13% were seen once. The sequenced material came from blood. The receptors stem from a woman in her 30s with Graves' hyperthyroidism that later progressed to Graves' ophthalmopathy.

This clonotype was seen a few times. The rearrangement uses TRBV20-1 and TRBJ1-5; D possibly corresponds to TRBD1 (6 bases). V lost 1 base and J lost 4, with 11 bases in between. CDR3 size: 14 residues. Germline V lookup: CDR1 DFQATT, CDR2 SNEGSKA (reference sequence). In nucleotides, the CDR3 is TGCAGTGCTAGAGGGAGGACAGTTAATCAGCCCCAGCATTTT. This gives the protein CSARGRTVNQPQHF.

This clonotype was observed many times. This chain connects TRBV20-1 to TRBJ2-5; 10 bases are a match to TRBD2. The CDR3 spans 15 residues. The germline V gene encodes CDR1 DFQATT and CDR2 SNEGSKA (reference sequence). The junction had 4 bases not matched to a gene; V was cut back by 3 bases and J by 0 bases. The CDR3 protein is CSASPLAGDQETQYF. The CDR3 DNA reads TGCAGTGCTAGTCCCCTAGCGGGAGACCAAGAGACCCAGTACTTC.